The 18 T cell receptor beta chains presented below share a single source sample, sequenced in a study of shared clonotypes between healthy human individuals. Here immunoSEQ multiplex PCR was the method, and the copy in TCRdb shows in-frame clones only, minus some. Among around 2.1 million clones listed, 90% to 95% were seen once. Naive CD8 populations comprised CD45RO-negative cells positively selected for CCR7, excluding terminally differentiated effector memory CD45RA+ cells. Sequenced: naive CD8+ T cells from PBMCs. Receptors originate from a man aged 18 to 29 in good health. Some clones in this sample may be carry-over from other donors' samples.

This clone was counted a single time. The chain carries TRBV5-1 and TRBJ2-5; no reliable D call. The CDR3 length is 14 residues. Trimming took 0 bases from V and 6 from J, leaving 12 bases between them. CDR1 and CDR2 (germline): SGHRS, YFSETQ. This CDR3 is CASSLDQYVQTQYF. The CDR3 DNA follows: TGCGCCAGCAGCTTGGACCAGTACGTCCAGACCCAGTACTTC.

The rearrangement joins TRBV7-9 to TRBJ2-2; no clear D gene. Germline V gene lookup returns CDR1 SEHNR and CDR2 FQNEAQ (reference sequence). CDR3 length: 13 residues. V shed 9 bases and J shed 3 bases, with 11 bases lying between them. CDR3 amino acids: CARTLGDTGELFF. The CDR3 DNA reads TGTGCCAGAACCCTGGGCGACACCGGGGAGCTGTTTTTT.

Notes on this clone: The same CDR3 also results from other DNA sequences found in this sample. The genes are TRBV27 and TRBJ2-1; D unclear. CDR3 length: 15 amino acids. V was clipped by 3 bases and J by 4 bases, with 13 bases between them. Germline CDR1 is MNHEY and CDR2 is SMNVEV (reference sequence). Here the CDR3 reads CASSFRAGAYNEQFF. CDR3 DNA sequence: TGTGCCAGCAGTTTTAGAGCAGGAGCATACAATGAGCAGTTCTTC.

V is TRBV6-1 and J is TRBJ2-3; no reliable D call. This CDR3 spans 17 amino acids. Germline V gives CDR1 MNHNS, CDR2 SASEGT. Trimming left V 3 bases short and J 2 bases short, with 18 bases between. The CDR3 DNA reads as TGTGCCAGCAGTGAGTCTCGGCCAGCTTGGACCACAGATACGCAGTATTTT. Translated: CASSESRPAWTTDTQYF.

CDR3 protein: CAWSVSRGRDTEAFF. Written as DNA, the CDR3 is TGTGCCTGGAGTGTATCGAGAGGGCGGGACACTGAAGCTTTCTTT. This chain joins TRBV30 and TRBJ1-1, with D unresolved. CDR1 is GTSNPN, CDR2 SVGIG, per germline (reference sequence). There are 15 residues in the CDR3. V lost 0 bases to trimming and J lost 3 bases, with 14 bases between them.

This sequence joins TRBV9 and TRBJ2-1; D unresolved. Germline CDR1 SGDLS, CDR2 YYNGEE. V was cut by 3 bases and J by 0 bases, with 22 bases left in between. The CDR3 has 19 amino acids. For the CDR3, the DNA is TGTGCCAGCAGCGCAAACAAATATGGAGACATATCCTCCTACAATGAGCAGTTCTTC. Residues: CASSANKYGDISSYNEQFF.

This clone appeared once. J is TRBJ1-4 and V is TRBV19; the D is unclear. V shed 11 bases and J shed 0 bases, with 13 bases lying between them. Germline V CDR1 and CDR2: LNHDA, SQIVND (reference sequence). The CDR3 is 14 residues long. The CDR3 bases are TGTGCCTATCCCGTAGCGGCAACTAATGAAAAACTGTTTTTT. Amino acid sequence: CAYPVAATNEKLFF.

The chain is built from TRBV7-8 and TRBJ2-3, with D maybe TRBD2 (6 bases). The CDR3 contains 14 residues. Trimming took off 2 bases at V and 3 bases at J, with 9 bases between the two ends. Germline lookup yields CDR1 SGHVS and CDR2 FQNEAQ. The CDR3 reads CASSLSGRTDTQYF. The CDR3 nucleotides read TGTGCCAGCAGCTTATCTGGGAGGACAGATACGCAGTATTTT.

J is TRBJ2-2 and V is TRBV28; 9 positions agree with TRBD2. The CDR3 spans 20 residues. The junction had 17 bases not matched to a gene; V was cut back by 3 bases and J by 3 bases. Looked up from germline, CDR1 is MDHEN and CDR2 is SYDVKM. CDR3 coding DNA: TGTGCCAGCAGTTTGAGCAGGAGGGCGGGAGGGCCCTCGTACACCGGGGAGCTGTTTTTT. Amino acids: CASSLSRRAGGPSYTGELFF.

This clone is a singleton in its sample. This chain's CDR3 is CASSLRAGAGGHNEQFF. The CDR3 nucleotides read TGTGCCAGCAGTTTAAGGGCGGGAGCGGGAGGACACAATGAGCAGTTCTTC. The rearrangement links TRBV27 to TRBJ2-1; 9 bases are shared with TRBD2. Germline CDR1 MNHEY, CDR2 SMNVEV (reference sequence). The CDR3 spans 17 residues. Trimming took 2 bases from V and 5 from J; bases not matched to a gene: 10.

As for this clone: The sample carries other DNA sequences with the same CDR3. This chain joins TRBV4-1 and TRBJ1-1; tentatively, D is TRBD1 (5 bases). In germline, CDR1 is MGHRA, CDR2 YSYEKL. The CDR3 loop spans 13 amino acids. Trimming stripped 0 bases from V and 5 bases from J, with 7 bases between. The CDR3 nucleotides are TGCGCCAGCAGCCAAGACAGGGAGACTGAAGCTTTCTTT. Encoded protein: CASSQDRETEAFF.

CDR3 sequence reads: CASSPGLGQPQHF. The CDR3 nucleotides are TGTGCCAGCAGCCCCGGGCTTGGTCAGCCCCAGCATTTT. V is TRBV7-9 and J is TRBJ1-5; D ambiguous. The ends were cut back, 5 bases at V and 6 bases at J, with 11 bases in the middle. This CDR3 is 13 amino acids long. Germline CDR1 and CDR2: SEHNR and FQNEAQ (reference sequence).

The CDR3 sequence is CASRDGNGYTF. Here the CDR3 DNA reads TGTGCCAGCAGGGACGGAAATGGCTACACCTTC. V usage is TRBV2 and J usage is TRBJ1-2; D is unresolved. The germline V gene encodes CDR1 SNHLY and CDR2 FYNNEI. Trimming removed 6 bases from V and 6 bases from J, with 8 bases in between. This CDR3 spans 11 amino acids.

The chain has TRBV7-6 and TRBJ2-3; the match to TRBD2 covers 11 bases. Germline lookup yields CDR1 SGHVS and CDR2 FNYEAQ. The V gene end was trimmed by 3 bases and the J gene end by 1 base; junction bases not matched to a gene: 9. The CDR3 covers 18 residues. CDR3 sequence reads: CASSFGLAGILGTDTQYF. The CDR3 DNA reads as TGTGCCAGCAGCTTCGGACTAGCGGGCATTTTGGGCACAGATACGCAGTATTTT.

The chain combines TRBV15 with TRBJ1-5, with TRBD1 as a possible D gene (6 bases). The CDR3 sequence is 17 residues long. Per germline, CDR1 LNHNV and CDR2 YYDKDF (reference sequence). Between the trimmed V and J ends, which lost 5 bases and 5 bases, there was a span of 22 bases. The DNA of the CDR3 is TGTGCCACCAGCTCAACCGCACGGGGGGCAGGAGATCAGCCCCAGCATTTT. Its translation is CATSSTARGAGDQPQHF.

This chain joins TRBV5-1 and TRBJ2-4; D is uncertain. V was pared by 5 bases and J by 1 base, with 7 bases between. CDR1 SGHRS and CDR2 YFSETQ come from the germline V gene. The CDR3 has 13 residues. This chain's CDR3 is CASRSSAKNIQYF. The CDR3 DNA reads TGCGCCAGCAGGTCCTCGGCCAAAAACATTCAGTACTTC.

This chain uses TRBV5-1 with TRBJ2-7; 8 bases fit TRBD1. CDR1 is SGHRS, CDR2 YFSETQ, per germline. The CDR3 is 15 residues long. V was clipped by 4 bases and J by 2 bases; unmatched bases: 8. CDR3 DNA sequence: TGCGCCAGCAGCGACGGACAGGGCAGAACCTACGAGCAGTACTTC. Its protein is CASSDGQGRTYEQYF.

On this clone itself: In the same sample, other DNA sequences code for this CDR3. The V call is TRBV9, the J call TRBJ2-7; D gene ambiguous. The CDR3 spans 13 residues. V lost 3 bases to trimming and J lost 0 bases, with 7 bases between them. Germline V gene lookup returns CDR1 SGDLS and CDR2 YYNGEE. For the CDR3, the DNA is TGTGCCAGCAGCGCTGGGCCCTCCTACGAGCAGTACTTC. It translates to CASSAGPSYEQYF. Using reference TRBV9 and TRBJ2-7 for the parts outside the CDR3, the full variable domain is DSGVTQTPKHLITATGQRVTLRCSPRSGDLSVYWYQQSLDQGLQFLIQYYNGEERAKGNILERFSAQQFPDLHSELNLSSLELGDSALYFCASSAGPSYEQYFGPGTRLTVT.